This is a list of T cell receptor beta chains from one sample in a study of T cells in localized non-small cell lung cancer. Only in-frame clones appear in the TCRdb table, and some are missing; sequencing was by immunoSEQ multiplex PCR. The sample records roughly 86,000 clones, approximately 84% being singletons. Sample: peripheral blood, taken before any cancer treatment. These receptors were taken from a man aged 40 to 75 with stage I lung adenocarcinoma. The CDR3 runs from the conserved cysteine through the conserved F or W. D genes are given only for firm matches. Only part of the rows carry a size: once, few, many, or a class if the clone is expanded.

.	TRBV12-5	.	TRBJ2-2	CASGSHKRYTGELFF	TGTGCTAGTGGTTCCCATAAGCGGTACACCGGGGAGCTGTTTTTT
.	TRBV19	.	TRBJ1-5	CASSIPGVGNQPQHF	TGTGCCAGTAGTATTCCAGGGGTGGGCAATCAGCCCCAGCATTTT
.	TRBV25-1	.	TRBJ2-7	CASSEYGVADQYF	TGTGCCAGCAGTGAGTATGGAGTTGCGGACCAGTACTTC
.	TRBV19	TRBD1	TRBJ1-5	CASDRGSGNQPQHF	TGTGCCAGTGACAGGGGTAGTGGCAATCAGCCCCAGCATTTT
once	TRBV6-6	.	TRBJ1-3	CASSYDVRASGNTIYF	TGTGCCAGCAGTTACGACGTCAGGGCCTCTGGAAACACCATATATTTT
.	TRBV7-9	.	TRBJ1-6	CASSPLGGGNSPLHF	TGTGCCAGCAGCCCCCTGGGTGGGGGGAATTCACCCCTCCACTTT
.	TRBV28	.	TRBJ1-1	CASGRAASNTEAFF	TGTGCCAGCGGAAGAGCTGCCTCGAACACTGAAGCTTTCTTT
.	TRBV2	TRBD2	TRBJ2-1	CASSDGGDDNEQFF	TGTGCCAGCAGTGATGGGGGGGACGACAATGAGCAGTTCTTC
.	TRBV6-5	.	TRBJ2-7	CASSPKASSYEQYF	TGTGCCAGCAGCCCGAAGGCGAGCTCCTACGAGCAGTACTTC
.	TRBV19	TRBD1	TRBJ1-2	CASSEQGARGYTF	TGTGCCAGTAGTGAACAGGGGGCAAGGGGCTACACCTTC
.	TRBV4-1	TRBD1	TRBJ1-1	CASSSRQGSMNTEAFF	TGCGCCAGCAGCTCCCGACAGGGGTCGATGAACACTGAAGCTTTCTTT
.	TRBV7-9	.	TRBJ2-5	CATRETQYF	TGTGCCACCCGGGAGACCCAGTACTTC
.	TRBV7-8	TRBD2	TRBJ2-1	CASSLVTSRNSEQFF	TGTGCCAGCAGCTTAGTGACTAGCAGAAATTCCGAGCAGTTCTTC
.	TRBV10-3	.	TRBJ1-6	CAIRGKGQGSYNSPLHF	TGTGCCATCAGGGGGAAGGGACAAGGCTCCTATAATTCACCCCTCCACTTT
.	TRBV6-6	TRBD2	TRBJ2-1	CASILSVAGEYNEQFF	TGTGCCAGCATCCTATCCGTAGCGGGGGAATACAATGAGCAGTTCTTC
.	TRBV28	TRBD1	TRBJ1-1	CASSSGAEGAGTEAFF	TGTGCCAGCAGTTCTGGAGCTGAGGGGGCTGGCACTGAAGCTTTCTTT
.	TRBV2	.	TRBJ1-1	CASSRLAQGNTEAFF	TGTGCCAGCAGCCGTCTAGCCCAGGGTAACACTGAAGCTTTCTTT
.	TRBV5-4	TRBD2	TRBJ2-5	CASSLRGAGGTIETQYF	TGTGCCAGCAGCTTGAGGGGAGCGGGAGGGACGATAGAGACCCAGTACTTC
.	TRBV27	TRBD2	TRBJ2-2	CASSSAGQSGELFF	TGTGCCAGCAGTTCAGCGGGGCAAAGCGGGGAGCTGTTTTTT
.	TRBV6-6	.	TRBJ2-2	CASKGGLGTGELFF	TGTGCCAGCAAGGGTGGCTTGGGGACCGGGGAGCTGTTTTTT
.	TRBV11-1	TRBD1	TRBJ2-5	CASSLEARQGGPLQETQYF	TGTGCCAGCAGCTTAGAGGCTCGACAGGGGGGACCCTTACAAGAGACCCAGTACTTC
.	TRBV27	.	TRBJ2-7	CASSSKPLAYEQYF	TGTGCCAGCAGTTCGAAACCTTTAGCCTACGAGCAGTACTTC
.	TRBV7-9	TRBD2	TRBJ2-1	CASSPTAGGKNEQFF	TGTGCCAGCAGTCCAACCGCGGGGGGAAAAAATGAGCAGTTCTTC
.	TRBV30	TRBD1	TRBJ1-6	CACLTGTGFYSPLHF	TGTGCCTGCCTAACCGGGACAGGGTTCTATTCACCCCTCCACTTT
.	TRBV7-9	TRBD1	TRBJ2-2	CASSPTGTGHGELFF	TGTGCCAGCAGCCCGACCGGGACAGGCCACGGGGAGCTGTTTTTT
.	TRBV27	.	TRBJ1-1	CASSLGIIGTEAFF	TGTGCCAGCAGCCTGGGAATTATAGGCACTGAAGCTTTCTTT
.	TRBV19	.	TRBJ2-7	CASSYTVGREQYF	TGTGCCAGTAGTTATACGGTGGGGCGCGAGCAGTACTTC
.	TRBV14	TRBD1	TRBJ1-2	CASSHQGGTGLNYGYTF	TGTGCCAGCAGCCACCAGGGAGGGACAGGGCTAAACTATGGCTACACCTTC
.	TRBV5-1	TRBD2	TRBJ2-1	CASSYHGLAGSYNEQFF	TGCGCCAGCAGCTACCACGGACTAGCGGGATCCTACAATGAGCAGTTCTTC
.	TRBV4-1	TRBD1	TRBJ2-5	CASSQDVGQGIVKTQYF	TGCGCCAGCAGCCAAGACGTAGGACAGGGGATCGTAAAGACCCAGTACTTC
.	TRBV7-2	.	TRBJ1-1	CASTISTNTEAFF	TGTGCCAGCACCATCTCGACGAACACTGAAGCTTTCTTT
.	TRBV28	.	TRBJ2-3	CASSSGGRADTQYF	TGTGCCAGCAGTTCCGGGGGTAGGGCAGATACGCAGTATTTT
.	TRBV7-9	.	TRBJ2-7	CASSLGQRFYEQYF	TGTGCCAGCAGCTTAGGGCAGCGTTTCTACGAGCAGTACTTC
.	TRBV7-8	.	TRBJ1-3	CASSLVSGSGNTIYF	TGTGCCAGCAGCTTAGTTTCTGGCTCTGGAAACACCATATATTTT
once	TRBV27	.	TRBJ2-1	CASRLTGQLGYNEQFF	TGTGCCAGCAGACTCACCGGACAATTGGGGTACAATGAGCAGTTCTTC
once	TRBV5-1	.	TRBJ2-1	CASSLPGRLEQFF	TGCGCCAGCAGCTTGCCCGGTCGTCTAGAGCAGTTCTTC
few	TRBV2	.	TRBJ1-3	CASSTGNTIYF	TGTGCCAGCAGCACTGGAAACACCATATATTTT
.	TRBV18	.	TRBJ2-3	CASSRDDQGGGTQYF	TGTGCCAGCTCCCGAGACGACCAAGGGGGAGGTACGCAGTATTTT
.	TRBV7-8	.	TRBJ1-1	CASSLSTERRMNTEAFF	TGTGCCAGCAGCCTTTCGACAGAAAGAAGAATGAACACTGAAGCTTTCTTT
.	TRBV6-1	.	TRBJ1-3	CASSAGYSGNTIYF	TGTGCCAGCAGTGCCGGCTACTCTGGAAACACCATATATTTT
few	TRBV11-3	.	TRBJ1-1	CASSLRENTEAFF	TGTGCCAGCAGCTTACGGGAGAACACTGAAGCTTTCTTT
.	TRBV30	.	TRBJ1-2	CAWSLGLPGYTF	TGTGCCTGGAGTCTGGGCCTACCGGGCTACACCTTC
.	TRBV5-6	.	TRBJ2-2	CASSLGRTTGELFF	TGTGCCAGCAGCTTGGGACGGACCACCGGGGAGCTGTTTTTT
.	TRBV6-5	TRBD1	TRBJ2-7	CASSYSRDREYEQYF	TGTGCCAGCAGTTACTCTCGGGACAGGGAGTACGAGCAGTACTTC
.	TRBV19	.	TRBJ1-2	CASSTFGQKGYTF	TGTGCCAGTAGTACCTTCGGACAGAAGGGCTACACCTTC
.	TRBV6-5	.	TRBJ1-6	CASSYSGRGSPLHF	TGTGCCAGCAGTTACTCCGGGAGAGGTTCACCCCTCCACTTT